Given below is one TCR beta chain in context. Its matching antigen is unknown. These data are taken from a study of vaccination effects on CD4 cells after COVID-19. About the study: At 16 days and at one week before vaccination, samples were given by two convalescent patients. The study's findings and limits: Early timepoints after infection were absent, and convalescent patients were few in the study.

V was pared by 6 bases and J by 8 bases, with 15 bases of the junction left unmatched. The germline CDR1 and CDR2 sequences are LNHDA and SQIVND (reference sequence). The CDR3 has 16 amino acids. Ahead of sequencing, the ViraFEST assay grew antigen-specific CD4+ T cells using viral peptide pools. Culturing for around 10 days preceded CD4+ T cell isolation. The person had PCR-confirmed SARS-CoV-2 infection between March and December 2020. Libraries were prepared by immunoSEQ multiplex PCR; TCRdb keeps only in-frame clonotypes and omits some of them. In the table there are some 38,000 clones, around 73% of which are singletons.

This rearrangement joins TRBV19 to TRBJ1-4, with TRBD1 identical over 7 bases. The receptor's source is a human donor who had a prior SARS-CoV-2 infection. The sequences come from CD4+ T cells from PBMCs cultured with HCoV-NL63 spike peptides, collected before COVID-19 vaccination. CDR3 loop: CASSPPTRGSREKLFF. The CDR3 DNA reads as TGTGCCAGTAGCCCCCCTACCAGGGGGAGCAGGGAAAAACTGTTTTTT.